A single sample gave rise to the 31 T cell receptor beta chains below, sequenced in a study of CD8+CD57+ T cells in acquired aplastic anemia. TCR beta VDJ and CDR3 were profiled, and genomic DNA was the template. A single record per CDR3 protein comes from TCRdb applying MiXCR to the reads. The table records 200,000 to 250,000 distinct CDR3 sequences, 30% to 35% of them present only once. Sequenced: sorted CD4+, CD8+, or CD8+CD57+ T cells (not recorded which) from PBMCs. The receptors stem from a human donor in good health, serving as a control.

On this clonotype: A clone one base away is much larger, so this may be a read error. V usage is TRBV10-3 and J usage is TRBJ2-7; maybe TRBD2 (5 bases). Per germline, CDR1 ENHRY and CDR2 SYGVKD. Deletions cut 11 bases from V and 3 bases from J, with 11 bases between. The CDR3 spans 11 residues. The CDR3 DNA reads TGTGCCGGCACGGGGAGCTACGAGCAGTACTTC. Residues: CAGTGSYEQYF.

J is TRBJ2-7 and V is TRBV30; tentatively, D is TRBD2 (6 bases). This CDR3 contains 15 residues. From germline, CDR1 is GTSNPN and CDR2 SVGIG (reference sequence). V dropped 8 bases and J dropped 5 bases, with 25 bases sitting between them. In DNA form, the CDR3 reads TGTGCCGGGGGACTGGGATCGACCCTTATGAACGAGCAGTACTTC. It yields the protein CAGGLGSTLMNEQYF.

The J gene is TRBJ1-2, the V gene TRBV10-3; 9 positions agree with TRBD1. Trimming at V came to 2 bases and at J to 5 bases, leaving 6 bases not matched to a gene. This CDR3 is 15 amino acids long. Germline CDR1 is ENHRY and CDR2 is SYGVKD. This chain's CDR3 is CAISEVPGTGYGYTF. CDR3 DNA: TGTGCCATCAGTGAGGTACCGGGGACAGGGTATGGCTACACCTTC.

This clonotype was seen only a few times. The chain is built from TRBV28 and TRBJ2-7; D is unclear. V lost 8 bases and J 3 bases, leaving 11 bases between the germline ends. The germline CDR1 and CDR2 sequences are MDHEN and SYDVKM. There are 12 residues in the CDR3. CDR3 nucleotides: TGTGCCAGCTATGACACCTACTACGAGCAGTACTTC. Encoded protein: CASYDTYYEQYF.

The chain couples TRBV6-5 to TRBJ2-1, with D unclear. This CDR3 spans 11 amino acids. V was shortened by 2 bases and J by 8 bases, with 4 bases between the two germline ends. CDR1 and CDR2 from the germline V gene are MNHEY and SVGAGI. This chain's CDR3 is CASSYKDEQFF. DNA of the CDR3: TGTGCCAGCAGTTACAAGGATGAGCAGTTCTTC.

V gene TRBV20-1 combines with J gene TRBJ2-1; D is undetermined. This CDR3 contains 16 residues. Trimming stripped 1 base from V and 4 bases from J, with 17 bases between. The germline gives CDR1 DFQATT, CDR2 SNEGSKA (reference sequence). CDR3 amino acids: CSARVPRIPSYNEQFF. CDR3 coding DNA: TGCAGTGCTAGAGTTCCTAGAATACCTTCATACAATGAGCAGTTCTTC.

J is TRBJ1-2 and V is TRBV7-6, with 9 bases identical to TRBD1. Per the germline V gene, CDR1 is SGHVS and CDR2 is FNYEAQ. After removal of 3 bases from V and 4 bases from J, the junction contained 3 bases not matched to a gene. The length of the CDR3 is 14 residues. The CDR3 bases are TGTGCCAGCAGCTTGGACAGGGGATCCTATGGCTACACCTTC. Amino acid sequence: CASSLDRGSYGYTF.

The chain recombines TRBV2 with TRBJ1-1; TRBD1 agrees at 8 bases. Losses at the gene ends were 4 bases for V and 0 bases for J; bases not matched to a gene: 13. Germline loops: CDR1 SNHLY, CDR2 FYNNEI. This CDR3 has 18 amino acids. CDR3 sequence: CASSGLPGRTGLNTEAFF. The CDR3 DNA reads TGTGCCAGCAGTGGTCTCCCGGGGAGGACAGGGCTGAACACTGAAGCTTTCTTT.

The chain uses TRBV11-2 and TRBJ2-1, with 12 nucleotides matching TRBD2. CDR1 and CDR2 (germline): SGHAT, FQNNGV. V gave up 1 base and J gave up 6 bases; unmatched junction bases: 7. The CDR3 totals 17 residues. The CDR3 sequence is CASSLGASGRAANEQFF. DNA of the CDR3: TGTGCCAGCAGCTTAGGAGCTAGCGGGAGGGCCGCCAATGAGCAGTTCTTC.

Many counts were recorded for this clonotype. The V gene is TRBV5-4, the J gene TRBJ2-7; TRBD1 might be the D (6 bases). With 0 bases removed from V and 5 bases from J, the gap between germline ends came to 15 bases. The CDR3 is made up of 15 amino acids. The germline V gene has CDR1 SGHNT and CDR2 YYREEE (reference sequence). CDR3 residues: CASSLGQGRIHEQYF. Written as DNA, the CDR3 is TGTGCCAGCAGCTTGGGCCAGGGGCGCATCCACGAGCAGTACTTC.

This clonotype was recorded at least ten times. The genes are TRBV19 and TRBJ1-2, with a tentative D call TRBD1 (5 bases). This CDR3 spans 13 amino acids. V lost 2 bases and J lost 4, with 8 bases in between. Per germline, CDR1 LNHDA and CDR2 SQIVND (reference sequence). The CDR3 sequence: CASSITGGYGYTF. CDR3 DNA: TGTGCCAGTAGTATAACTGGGGGCTATGGCTACACCTTC.

This clonotype occurred a few times. The chain links TRBV10-3 to TRBJ1-5, with D possibly being TRBD1 (6 bases). The CDR3 loop spans 14 amino acids. The V gene lost 10 bases and the J gene lost 0 bases, with 13 bases spanning the gap. Germline CDR1 ENHRY, CDR2 SYGVKD. The CDR3 DNA is TGTGCCAGAAGTGGACAGTTTAGCAATCAGCCCCAGCATTTT. Translation: CARSGQFSNQPQHF.

This chain links TRBV5-1 with TRBJ2-3, with D unclear. Trimming stripped 0 bases from V and 1 base from J, with 9 bases between. The CDR3 length is 15 residues. The germline V gene has CDR1 SGHRS and CDR2 YFSETQ. The CDR3 protein is CASSLDAGGTDTQYF. CDR3 sequence (DNA): TGCGCCAGCAGCTTGGATGCTGGGGGCACAGATACGCAGTATTTT.

The chain joins TRBV12-3 or TRBV12-4 to TRBJ2-2; 8 nucleotides match TRBD2. This CDR3 has 16 amino acids. Trimming removed 3 bases from V and 5 bases from J; junction bases left unmatched: 8. DNA of the CDR3: TGTGCCAGCAGTTTTGGCGCCGTAGCGGGAACCGGGGAGCTGTTTTTT. Translating it yields CASSFGAVAGTGELFF.

The chain combines TRBV2 with TRBJ1-5; the D gene is possibly TRBD1 (5 bases). This CDR3 comprises 14 residues. The germline V gene has CDR1 SNHLY and CDR2 FYNNEI. Deletions cut 5 bases from V and 1 base from J, with 9 bases between. The CDR3 DNA sequence: TGTGCCAGCAGTCCCGGGACCAGCAATCAGCCCCAGCATTTT. Translated: CASSPGTSNQPQHF.

This clonotype appeared a few times. The chain has TRBV4-1 and TRBJ2-6, with D maybe TRBD1 (5 bases). The V end was cut by 4 bases, the J end by 0 bases, with 10 bases between. Germline CDR1 reads MGHRA; CDR2 reads YSYEKL. The CDR3 has 16 amino acids. The CDR3 DNA reads TGCGCCAGCAGCCGGAGTCAGGGCTCTGGGGCCAACGTCCTGACTTTC. It yields the protein CASSRSQGSGANVLTF.

The V gene is TRBV2, the J gene TRBJ2-7; 12 bases are a match to TRBD2. This CDR3 has 15 residues. Trimming removed 5 bases from V and 4 bases from J; junction bases left unmatched: 6. The germline gives CDR1 SNHLY, CDR2 FYNNEI. The CDR3 sequence: CASSTTGTSGYEQYF. The CDR3 nucleotides read TGTGCCAGCAGTACCACCGGGACTAGCGGGTACGAGCAGTACTTC.

Comments on this clonotype: One end of the junction does not line up with germline, which may come from a read error. The chain is built from TRBV10-2 and TRBJ2-7; 7 nucleotides align to TRBD2. Germline values: CDR1 WSHSY, CDR2 SAAADI. The CDR3 totals 15 residues. The CDR3 DNA reads TGTGCCAGCAGCCAAGGTCTAGCGGTCTCCTACGAGCAGTACTTC. Translated: CASSQGLAVSYEQYF.

The chain uses TRBV5-1 and TRBJ2-7, with D tentatively TRBD1 (5 bases). The CDR3 has 17 amino acids. Trimming shortened V by 4 bases and J by 5 bases, and 25 bases separated the two germline ends. Germline CDR1 and CDR2: SGHRS and YFSETQ. The CDR3 DNA is TGCGCCAGCAGCCTAGAATTGACAGAGGCAGGGATACACGAGCAGTACTTC. Protein product: CASSLELTEAGIHEQYF. Complete variable domain (other parts from reference TRBV5-1 and TRBJ2-7): KAGVTQTPRYLIKTRGQQVTLSCSPISGHRSVSWYQQTPGQGLQFLFEYFSETQRNKGNFPGRFSGRQFSNSRSEMNVSTLELGDSALYLCASSLELTEAGIHEQYFGPGTRLTVT.

This clonotype was found once. The chain combines TRBV29-1 with TRBJ2-2, with 8 bases that match TRBD1. The CDR3 is 11 amino acids. V trimming: 8 bases; J trimming: 7 bases; junction bases outside the gene matches: 3. CDR1 and CDR2 from the germline V gene are SQVTM and ANQGSEA. The chain's CDR3 is CSYRGVGELFF. CDR3 coding DNA: TGCAGCTACAGGGGGGTCGGGGAGCTGTTTTTT.

This clonotype was detected only a few times. The V gene is TRBV4-2, the J gene TRBJ1-6; D call uncertain. Germline values: CDR1 LGHNA, CDR2 YNFKEQ. This CDR3 spans 16 amino acids. V was clipped by 4 bases and J by 7 bases, with 17 bases between them. CDR3 in amino acids: CASSREDRRGNSPLHF. CDR3 DNA sequence: TGTGCCAGCAGCCGGGAGGACCGTCGGGGAAATTCACCCCTCCACTTT.

This clonotype was recorded at least ten times. The chain combines TRBV10-3 with TRBJ2-7; D not certain. Germline CDR1 and CDR2: ENHRY and SYGVKD. The V gene lost 2 bases and the J gene lost 0 bases, with 8 bases spanning the gap. This CDR3 comprises 14 residues. DNA for the CDR3: TGTGCCATCAGTGAGGCTGGGCTCTCCTACGAGCAGTACTTC. Protein sequence: CAISEAGLSYEQYF.

The V gene is TRBV9, the J gene TRBJ2-2, with D uncertain. The CDR3 consists of 18 residues. Trimming pared 4 bases from V and 7 bases from J, leaving 26 bases between. Looked up from germline, CDR1 is SGDLS and CDR2 is YYNGEE. The CDR3 here is CASSPHIGVPVGVGELFF. Here the CDR3 DNA reads TGTGCCAGCAGCCCCCACATTGGGGTTCCAGTTGGAGTCGGGGAGCTGTTTTTT.

The rearrangement uses TRBV20-1 and TRBJ2-1; no definite D call. The CDR3 is 15 amino acids. The germline V and J ends were trimmed by 6 bases and 7 bases, with 22 bases remaining between them. Germline lookup yields CDR1 DFQATT and CDR2 SNEGSKA (reference sequence). CDR3 amino acids: CSASSLWIIVNEQFF. DNA for the CDR3: TGCAGTGCCAGCAGTTTATGGATTATAGTTAATGAGCAGTTCTTC.

As concerns this clonotype: In this CDR3 the conserved last residue, phenylalanine or tryptophan, is missing, so a read error is likely. The chain combines TRBV20-1 with TRBJ1-2; no definite D call. CDR3 size: 12 residues. The germline V and J ends were trimmed by 3 bases and 3 bases, with 8 bases remaining between them. Looked up from germline, CDR1 is DFQATT and CDR2 is SNEGSKA (reference sequence). Here the CDR3 DNA reads TGCAGTGCTAGGATGGGCTACTATGGCTACACCCTC. Translation gives CSARMGYYGYTL.

As regards this clonotype: This sequence may be a read error, since a much larger clone differs from it by one base. The chain recombines TRBV9 with TRBJ2-1; D call uncertain. Germline V gene sequence: CDR1 SGDLS, CDR2 YYNGEE. The CDR3 extends over 15 amino acids. CDR3 region: CAGSVDQQSYNEQFF. DNA of the CDR3: TGTGCCGGCAGCGTAGATCAACAATCCTACAATGAGCAGTTCTTC.

On this clonotype: Lacking the conserved final phenylalanine or tryptophan, this CDR3 likely reflects a read error. The CDR3 coding sequence is TGTGCCAGCAGCCGGGGCGGGGGGAACCTGTACAATGAGCAGTTCCTC. Translation: CASSRGGGNLYNEQFL. The chain couples TRBV9 to TRBJ2-1, with TRBD2 matching 8 bases. CDR1 is SGDLS, CDR2 YYNGEE, per germline. There are 16 residues in the CDR3. V gave up 4 bases and J gave up 4 bases; unmatched junction bases: 10.

This clonotype was seen only a few times. The rearrangement joins TRBV15 to TRBJ2-5, with TRBD1 matching over 8 bases. Germline trimming cut 0 bases from V and 5 bases from J; bases unmatched to any gene: 11. This CDR3 has 17 residues. CDR1 and CDR2 from the germline V gene are LNHNV and YYDKDF (reference sequence). CDR3 loop: CATSRDRGTGQGETQYF. The CDR3 region has the DNA TGTGCCACCAGCAGAGATAGGGGGACAGGCCAAGGGGAGACCCAGTACTTC.

This clonotype was detected ten times or more. This rearrangement joins TRBV2 to TRBJ2-7; 7 bases are a match to TRBD2. The CDR3 sequence is 14 residues long. V shed 6 bases and J 5 bases; nucleotides not matched to a gene: 10. Germline-derived CDR1 and CDR2 are SNHLY and FYNNEI. CDR3 bases: TGTGCCAGCAGGCCAGGGAGGGGACTCGACGAGCAGTACTTC. This translates into CASRPGRGLDEQYF.

This clonotype came up many times. One base away lies a much larger clone, so this may be a sequencing read error. A read error is likely, as this CDR3 ends without the conserved phenylalanine or tryptophan. The limits of the CDR3 on the DNA are not certain, so only TCRdb's listed CDR3 is given. This chain links TRBV29-1 with TRBJ1-1; no DNA check was done on the table's D call, TRBD1. With termini counted, the CDR3 has 10 amino acids. Germline CDR1 SQVTM, CDR2 ANQGSEA. The chain's CDR3 is CSVGLDRAFL.

The rearrangement links TRBV11-1 to TRBJ2-2; D might be TRBD2 (5 bases). Germline V CDR1 and CDR2: SGHAT, FQDESV (reference sequence). V was shortened by 3 bases and J by 3 bases, with 14 bases between the two germline ends. This CDR3 region has 16 residues. The CDR3 loop is CASSFLLGGHTGELFF. The CDR3 DNA reads TGTGCCAGCAGCTTTCTGCTTGGCGGGCACACCGGGGAGCTGTTTTTT. Looking up the rest from reference TRBV11-1 and TRBJ2-2 gives the full variable domain: EAEVAQSPRYKITEKSQAVAFWCDPISGHATLYWYRQILGQGPELLVQFQDESVVDDSQLPKDRFSAERLKGVDSTLKIQPAELGDSAMYLCASSFLLGGHTGELFFGEGSRLTVL.